This is a list of T cell receptor beta chains from one sample in a study of blood T cells in healthy people across ages. One entry per CDR3 protein, called by TCRdb with MiXCR from the 5' RACE reads. The data contain 700,000 to 900,000 distinct CDR3 sequences, roughly 50% of them singletons. Sequencing was performed on blood. These TCRs come from a man aged 80 or over in good health. CDR3s include the opening cysteine and the closing phenylalanine or tryptophan. Each record gives: J gene, V gene, D gene, clone size, CDR3 protein, CDR3 DNA. A D gene is named only where the DNA matches it firmly. Rows give clone size only sometimes, using once, few, many, or a class for an expanded clone.

J gene: TRBJ2-7
V gene: TRBV5-1
D gene: NA
clone size: NA
CDR3 protein: CASSPGAGISYEQYF
CDR3 DNA: TGCGCCAGCAGCCCTGGAGCCGGGATCTCCTACGAGCAGTACTTC

J gene: TRBJ2-5
V gene: TRBV2
D gene: NA
clone size: NA
CDR3 protein: CASNVGFKETQYF
CDR3 DNA: TGTGCCAGCAACGTGGGCTTTAAAGAGACCCAGTACTTC

J gene: TRBJ1-6
V gene: TRBV12-3/TRBV12-4
D gene: NA
clone size: NA
CDR3 protein: CASSLGESIYSPLHF
CDR3 DNA: TGTGCCAGCAGTTTGGGGGAAAGCATATATTCACCCCTCCACTTT

J gene: TRBJ1-5
V gene: TRBV20-1
D gene: TRBD1
clone size: NA
CDR3 protein: CSARVGQGAAEPQHF
CDR3 DNA: TGCAGTGCTAGAGTCGGACAGGGGGCTGCGGAGCCCCAGCATTTT

J gene: TRBJ2-3
V gene: TRBV7-2
D gene: TRBD2
clone size: NA
CDR3 protein: CASSSLGRGGQYF
CDR3 DNA: TGTGCCAGCAGCTCCTTGGGCCGCGGGGGGCAGTATTTT

J gene: TRBJ2-7
V gene: TRBV5-1
D gene: TRBD1
clone size: NA
CDR3 protein: CASSLDHRGLTYEQYF
CDR3 DNA: TGCGCCAGCAGCTTGGATCACAGGGGGCTAACCTACGAGCAGTACTTC

J gene: TRBJ2-1
V gene: TRBV7-2
D gene: TRBD2
clone size: few
CDR3 protein: CASSLGLAGEWAYNEQFF
CDR3 DNA: TGTGCCAGCAGCTTAGGACTAGCGGGAGAGTGGGCCTACAATGAGCAGTTCTTC

J gene: TRBJ2-7
V gene: TRBV9
D gene: NA
clone size: NA
CDR3 protein: CASSVGLAAISYEQYF
CDR3 DNA: TGTGCCAGCAGCGTTGGCCTAGCTGCGATCTCCTACGAGCAGTACTTC

J gene: TRBJ2-1
V gene: TRBV20-1
D gene: NA
clone size: few
CDR3 protein: CSARETSSFLHEQFF
CDR3 DNA: TGCAGTGCTAGAGAAACTAGTAGTTTCTTGCATGAGCAGTTCTTC

J gene: TRBJ2-7
V gene: TRBV7-2
D gene: NA
clone size: few
CDR3 protein: CASSQPSYEQYF
CDR3 DNA: TGTGCCAGCAGCCAACCCTCCTACGAGCAGTACTTC

J gene: TRBJ1-2
V gene: TRBV9
D gene: NA
clone size: NA
CDR3 protein: CASSPAWMFYGYTF
CDR3 DNA: TGTGCCAGCAGCCCCGCATGGATGTTTTATGGCTACACCTTC

J gene: TRBJ2-5
V gene: TRBV27
D gene: NA
clone size: NA
CDR3 protein: CASRLSQARDQYF
CDR3 DNA: TGTGCCAGCAGGCTAAGTCAGGCCCGGGACCAGTACTTC

J gene: TRBJ2-1
V gene: TRBV7-9
D gene: TRBD2
clone size: NA
CDR3 protein: CASSWGGSSYNEQFF
CDR3 DNA: TGTGCCAGCAGCTGGGGGGGAAGCTCCTACAATGAGCAGTTCTTC

J gene: TRBJ2-1
V gene: TRBV7-6
D gene: TRBD2
clone size: NA
CDR3 protein: CASSLMGTSAFNEQFF
CDR3 DNA: TGTGCCAGCAGCTTAATGGGGACTAGCGCATTCAATGAGCAGTTCTTC

J gene: TRBJ2-5
V gene: TRBV15
D gene: NA
clone size: NA
CDR3 protein: CATSQIPGRKWETQYF
CDR3 DNA: TGTGCCACCAGCCAAATTCCGGGACGGAAATGGGAGACCCAGTACTTC

J gene: TRBJ2-5
V gene: TRBV20-1
D gene: NA
clone size: few
CDR3 protein: CSARGSRGRQETQYF
CDR3 DNA: TGCAGTGCTAGAGGCTCTCGGGGAAGGCAAGAGACCCAGTACTTC

J gene: TRBJ2-7
V gene: TRBV11-2
D gene: NA
clone size: NA
CDR3 protein: CASRIEDYSHEQYF
CDR3 DNA: TGTGCCAGCAGGATTGAGGACTATTCCCACGAGCAGTACTTC

J gene: TRBJ2-7
V gene: TRBV20-1
D gene: TRBD1
clone size: NA
CDR3 protein: CSAREGTGAYEQYF
CDR3 DNA: TGCAGTGCTCGAGAGGGGACAGGGGCCTACGAGCAGTACTTC

J gene: TRBJ2-1
V gene: TRBV5-1
D gene: NA
clone size: NA
CDR3 protein: CASSLAISSYNEQFF
CDR3 DNA: TGCGCCAGCAGCTTAGCGATTAGCTCCTACAATGAGCAGTTCTTC

J gene: TRBJ1-1
V gene: TRBV7-9
D gene: NA
clone size: few
CDR3 protein: CASRNEGGLGTEAFF
CDR3 DNA: TGTGCCAGCAGGAACGAAGGGGGATTGGGCACTGAAGCTTTCTTT

J gene: TRBJ2-5
V gene: TRBV2
D gene: TRBD2
clone size: NA
CDR3 protein: CASNTGRAGEQYF
CDR3 DNA: TGTGCCAGCAACACCGGCCGAGCGGGAGAGCAGTACTTC

J gene: TRBJ1-1
V gene: TRBV29-1
D gene: TRBD1
clone size: few
CDR3 protein: CSARTGRGTEAFF
CDR3 DNA: TGCAGCGCCCGGACAGGCCGGGGGACTGAAGCTTTCTTT

J gene: TRBJ2-7
V gene: TRBV5-1
D gene: NA
clone size: NA
CDR3 protein: CASRSQDGTYEQYF
CDR3 DNA: TGCGCCAGCAGGAGTCAGGACGGAACCTACGAGCAGTACTTC

J gene: TRBJ1-1
V gene: TRBV5-1
D gene: NA
clone size: once
CDR3 protein: CASSLVGPARNTAAFF
CDR3 DNA: TGCGCCAGCAGCTTGGTCGGCCCAGCGAGAAACACTGCAGCTTTCTTT

J gene: TRBJ2-1
V gene: TRBV12-5
D gene: TRBD2
clone size: NA
CDR3 protein: CASESGSSYNEQFF
CDR3 DNA: TGTGCTAGTGAGAGCGGGAGTTCCTACAATGAGCAGTTCTTC

J gene: TRBJ2-6
V gene: TRBV27
D gene: TRBD1
clone size: NA
CDR3 protein: CASSPYTRGPYSGANVLTF
CDR3 DNA: TGTGCCAGCAGTCCGTACACCAGGGGGCCCTATTCTGGGGCCAACGTCCTGACTTTC

J gene: TRBJ2-7
V gene: TRBV15
D gene: NA
clone size: NA
CDR3 protein: CATSRENRDHEQYF
CDR3 DNA: TGTGCCACCAGCAGGGAAAACAGGGACCACGAGCAGTACTTC

J gene: TRBJ1-1
V gene: TRBV20-1
D gene: NA
clone size: NA
CDR3 protein: CSAKGSTEAFF
CDR3 DNA: TGCAGTGCCAAGGGGAGCACTGAAGCTTTCTTT

J gene: TRBJ2-3
V gene: TRBV12-3/TRBV12-4
D gene: NA
clone size: NA
CDR3 protein: CASSPRGRPDTQYF
CDR3 DNA: TGTGCCAGCAGCCCTAGAGGGCGACCAGATACGCAGTATTTT

J gene: TRBJ2-3
V gene: TRBV20-1
D gene: TRBD2
clone size: NA
CDR3 protein: CSARDGLASTDTQYF
CDR3 DNA: TGCAGTGCTAGAGATGGACTAGCTAGCACAGATACGCAGTATTTT

J gene: TRBJ2-3
V gene: TRBV10-3
D gene: TRBD2
clone size: NA
CDR3 protein: CAISQGAPGSGSSTDTQYF
CDR3 DNA: TGTGCCATCAGCCAAGGGGCCCCAGGTAGCGGGAGTTCGACAGATACGCAGTATTTT

J gene: TRBJ2-7
V gene: TRBV7-2
D gene: NA
clone size: NA
CDR3 protein: CASSADTPEQYF
CDR3 DNA: TGTGCCAGCAGCGCGGATACCCCAGAGCAGTACTTC

J gene: TRBJ2-3
V gene: TRBV28
D gene: NA
clone size: NA
CDR3 protein: CASGRGYTDTQYF
CDR3 DNA: TGTGCCAGCGGGCGGGGCTACACAGATACGCAGTATTTT

J gene: TRBJ2-7
V gene: TRBV7-2
D gene: TRBD1
clone size: NA
CDR3 protein: CASSARDRGYEQYF
CDR3 DNA: TGTGCCAGCAGCGCCCGGGACAGGGGCTACGAGCAGTACTTC

J gene: TRBJ2-5
V gene: TRBV5-1
D gene: NA
clone size: many
CDR3 protein: CASSLIQETQYF
CDR3 DNA: TGTGCCAGCAGTTTAATCCAAGAGACCCAGTACTTC

J gene: TRBJ2-1
V gene: TRBV4-2
D gene: TRBD2
clone size: NA
CDR3 protein: CASSQDTEREMGEQFF
CDR3 DNA: TGTGCCAGCAGCCAAGATACCGAGCGGGAGATGGGCGAGCAGTTCTTC

J gene: TRBJ2-3
V gene: TRBV5-1
D gene: NA
clone size: many
CDR3 protein: CASSLEVPRYAYF
CDR3 DNA: TGCGCCAGCAGCTTGGAGGTCCCCAGATACGCGTATTTT

J gene: TRBJ2-7
V gene: TRBV2
D gene: NA
clone size: NA
CDR3 protein: CASSEAGVPDEQYF
CDR3 DNA: TGTGCCAGCAGTGAAGCTGGCGTTCCGGACGAGCAGTACTTC

J gene: TRBJ2-5
V gene: TRBV9
D gene: TRBD2
clone size: few
CDR3 protein: CASSVSGSRGQETQYF
CDR3 DNA: TGTGCCAGCAGCGTAAGCGGGAGTAGGGGACAAGAGACCCAGTACTTC

J gene: TRBJ2-3
V gene: TRBV7-3
D gene: NA
clone size: NA
CDR3 protein: CASSFGGMGADTQYF
CDR3 DNA: TGTGCCAGCAGCTTCGGCGGGATGGGAGCAGATACGCAGTATTTT

J gene: TRBJ2-7
V gene: TRBV7-2
D gene: NA
clone size: NA
CDR3 protein: CASSSLDACEQYF
CDR3 DNA: TGTGCCAGCAGCTCACTCGACGCCTGCGAGCAGTACTTC

J gene: TRBJ2-1
V gene: TRBV12-3/TRBV12-4
D gene: TRBD2
clone size: few
CDR3 protein: CASTPIGGGRAHEQFF
CDR3 DNA: TGTGCCAGCACCCCCATAGGAGGCGGGAGGGCCCATGAGCAGTTCTTC

J gene: TRBJ2-7
V gene: TRBV27
D gene: TRBD2
clone size: NA
CDR3 protein: CASRPIAGGYNEQYF
CDR3 DNA: TGTGCCAGCAGACCCATAGCGGGAGGTTACAATGAGCAGTACTTC

J gene: TRBJ2-7
V gene: TRBV7-2
D gene: NA
clone size: few
CDR3 protein: CASSQLGRGWYEQYF
CDR3 DNA: TGTGCCAGCAGCCAACTAGGCCGGGGGTGGTACGAGCAGTACTTC

J gene: TRBJ2-1
V gene: TRBV19
D gene: TRBD1
clone size: NA
CDR3 protein: CASSGTGGPYNEQFF
CDR3 DNA: TGTGCCAGTAGTGGTACAGGGGGCCCCTACAATGAGCAGTTCTTC

J gene: TRBJ2-1
V gene: TRBV3-1
D gene: NA
clone size: NA
CDR3 protein: CASSQDDNNEQFF
CDR3 DNA: TGTGCCAGCAGCCAAGACGATAACAATGAGCAGTTCTTC